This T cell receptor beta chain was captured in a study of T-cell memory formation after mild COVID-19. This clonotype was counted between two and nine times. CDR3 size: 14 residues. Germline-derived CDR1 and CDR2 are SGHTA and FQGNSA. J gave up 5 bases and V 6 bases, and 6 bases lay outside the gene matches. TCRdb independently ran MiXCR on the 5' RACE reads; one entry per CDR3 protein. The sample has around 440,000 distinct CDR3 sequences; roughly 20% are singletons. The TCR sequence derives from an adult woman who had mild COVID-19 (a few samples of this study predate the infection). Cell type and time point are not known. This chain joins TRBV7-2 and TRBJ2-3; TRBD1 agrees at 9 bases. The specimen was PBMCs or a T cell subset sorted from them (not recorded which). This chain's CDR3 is CASRGQGLEDTQYF. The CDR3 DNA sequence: TGTGCCAGCAGGGGACAGGGATTGGAAGATACGCAGTATTTT.